This TCR beta chain is drawn from a study of T cell repertoires in cytomegalovirus infection. TCRdb reprocessed the reads via MiXCR and lists one record per CDR3 protein. This sample has 450,000 to 650,000 distinct CDR3 sequences, with approximately 40% found just once. Remarks on this clonotype: The antigen is unknown.

Trimming took 3 bases from V and 4 from J; bases not matched to a gene: 11. There are 17 residues in the CDR3. Germline CDR1 and CDR2: LGHNA and YSLEER. The chain has TRBV4-3 and TRBJ2-3; 9 bases fit TRBD2. The clonotype originates from a human donor in good health (CMV status not recorded). Some clones in this sample may be carry-over from other donors' samples. The sample here was cultured PBMCs, taken from culture after CMV antigen stimulation. CDR3 amino acids: CASSQGQSGLAADTQYF. Here the CDR3 DNA reads TGCGCCAGCAGCCAGGGACAATCGGGACTAGCTGCAGATACGCAGTATTTT.